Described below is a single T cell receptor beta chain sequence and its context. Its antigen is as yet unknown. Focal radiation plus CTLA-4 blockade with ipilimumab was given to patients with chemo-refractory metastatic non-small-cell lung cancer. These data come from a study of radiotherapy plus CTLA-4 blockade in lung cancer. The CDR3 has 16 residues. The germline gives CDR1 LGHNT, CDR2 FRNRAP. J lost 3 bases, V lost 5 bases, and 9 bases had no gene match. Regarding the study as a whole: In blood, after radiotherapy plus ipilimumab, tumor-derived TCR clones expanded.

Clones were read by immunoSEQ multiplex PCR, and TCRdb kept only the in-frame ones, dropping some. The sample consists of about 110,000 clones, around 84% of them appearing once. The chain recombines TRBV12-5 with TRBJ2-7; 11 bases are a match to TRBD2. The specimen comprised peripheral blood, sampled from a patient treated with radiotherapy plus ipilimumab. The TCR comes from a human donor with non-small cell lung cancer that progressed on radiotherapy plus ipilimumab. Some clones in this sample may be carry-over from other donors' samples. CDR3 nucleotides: TGTGCTAGTGGTGCCCGACTAGCGGGGTCCCTCTACGAGCAGTACTTC. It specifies CASGARLAGSLYEQYF.